This is a list of T cell receptor beta chains from one sample in a study of T-cell reconstitution after alpha-beta-depleted transplantation in children. TCRdb recomputed calls from the PCR reads with MiXCR, one row per CDR3 protein. The sample yields over 25,000 distinct CDR3 sequences, 15% to 20% seen once. The source was PBMCs, mostly from graft donor cells, collected 60 days after TCRalphabeta/CD19-depleted stem cell transplant. Receptors were obtained from a male patient aged 2-15 years who had a stem cell transplant for acute lymphoblastic leukemia, so the T cells may come from the graft donor. Each CDR3 is given with its conserved first and last residue. The order of the fields is D gene, clone size, V gene, J gene, CDR3 DNA, CDR3 protein. A D gene is named only where the DNA matches it firmly. The size field is filled for only some rows; it gives once, few, many or a size class.

D gene: -; clone size: few; V gene: TRBV4-2; J gene: TRBJ2-1; CDR3 DNA: TGTGCCAGCAGCCAAGATTCGAATGGCGTTGCTCGTGGGAATGAGCAGTTCTTC; CDR3 protein: CASSQDSNGVARGNEQFF
D gene: TRBD1; clone size: many; V gene: TRBV28; J gene: TRBJ1-5; CDR3 DNA: TGTGCCAGCAGTTCCGGGACAGGGGTCCAGCCCCAGCATTTT; CDR3 protein: CASSSGTGVQPQHF
D gene: TRBD2; clone size: -; V gene: TRBV9; J gene: TRBJ2-3; CDR3 DNA: TGTGCCAGCAGCGTAGGTGGCGGGAGTATCACAGATACGCAGTATTTT; CDR3 protein: CASSVGGGSITDTQYF
D gene: -; clone size: many; V gene: TRBV28; J gene: TRBJ2-3; CDR3 DNA: TGTGCCAGCAGCGCCCCCCTCCTAGGACTCACAGATACGCAGTATTTT; CDR3 protein: CASSAPLLGLTDTQYF
D gene: TRBD1; clone size: many; V gene: TRBV27; J gene: TRBJ2-2; CDR3 DNA: TGTGCCAGCACCTCCGGGACAGGCAACACCGGGGAGCTGTTTTTT; CDR3 protein: CASTSGTGNTGELFF
D gene: TRBD2; clone size: few; V gene: TRBV7-2; J gene: TRBJ2-7; CDR3 DNA: TGTGCCAGCAGCTTCACTAGCGGGGGTGGAGACGAGCAGTACTTC; CDR3 protein: CASSFTSGGGDEQYF
D gene: -; clone size: many; V gene: TRBV6-5; J gene: TRBJ1-6; CDR3 DNA: TGTGCCAGCAGTTACAGTTCACCCCTCCACTTT; CDR3 protein: CASSYSSPLHF
D gene: -; clone size: few; V gene: TRBV5-1; J gene: TRBJ1-2; CDR3 DNA: TGCGCCAGCAGCCCGGACATCTATGGCTACACCTTC; CDR3 protein: CASSPDIYGYTF
D gene: -; clone size: few; V gene: TRBV7-2; J gene: TRBJ1-4; CDR3 DNA: TGTGCCAGCAGCTTACAGGGATCGAGTGAAAAACTGTTTTTT; CDR3 protein: CASSLQGSSEKLFF
D gene: -; clone size: few; V gene: TRBV16; J gene: TRBJ1-2; CDR3 DNA: TGTGCCAGCAGCCAGCTACAGAGGAACTATGGCTACACCTTC; CDR3 protein: CASSQLQRNYGYTF